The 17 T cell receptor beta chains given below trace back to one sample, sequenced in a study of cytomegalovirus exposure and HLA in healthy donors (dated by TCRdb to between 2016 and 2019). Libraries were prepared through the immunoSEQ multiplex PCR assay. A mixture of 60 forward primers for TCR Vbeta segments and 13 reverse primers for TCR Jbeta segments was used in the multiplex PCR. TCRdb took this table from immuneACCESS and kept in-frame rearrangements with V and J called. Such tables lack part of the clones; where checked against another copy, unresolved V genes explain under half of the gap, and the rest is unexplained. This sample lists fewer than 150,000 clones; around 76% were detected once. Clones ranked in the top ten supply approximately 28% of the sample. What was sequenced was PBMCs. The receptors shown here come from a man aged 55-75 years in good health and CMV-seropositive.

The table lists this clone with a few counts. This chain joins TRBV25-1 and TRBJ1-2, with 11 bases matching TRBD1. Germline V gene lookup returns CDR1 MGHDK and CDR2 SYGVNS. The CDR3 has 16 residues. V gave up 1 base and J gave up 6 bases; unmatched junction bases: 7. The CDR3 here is CASSEFTGTGGNGYTF. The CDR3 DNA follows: TGTGCCAGCAGTGAATTCACCGGGACAGGGGGGAATGGCTACACCTTC.

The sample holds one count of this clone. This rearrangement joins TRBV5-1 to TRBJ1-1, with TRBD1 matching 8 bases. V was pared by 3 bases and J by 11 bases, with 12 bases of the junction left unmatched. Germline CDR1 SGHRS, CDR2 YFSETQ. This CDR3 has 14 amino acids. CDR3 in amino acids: CASSSGTQGVEAFF. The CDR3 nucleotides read TGCGCCAGCAGCTCAGGGACACAGGGGGTAGAGGCTTTCTTT.

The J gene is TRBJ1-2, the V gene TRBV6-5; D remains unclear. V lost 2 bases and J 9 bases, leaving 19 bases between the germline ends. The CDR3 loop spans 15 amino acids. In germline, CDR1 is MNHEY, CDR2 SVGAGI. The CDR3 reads CASSYGPALEGRYTF. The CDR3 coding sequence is TGTGCCAGCAGTTACGGGCCAGCCCTAGAGGGCCGCTACACCTTC.

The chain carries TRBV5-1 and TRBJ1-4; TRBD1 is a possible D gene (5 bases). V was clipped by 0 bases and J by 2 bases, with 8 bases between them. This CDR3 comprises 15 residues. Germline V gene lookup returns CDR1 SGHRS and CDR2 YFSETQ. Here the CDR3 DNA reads TGCGCCAGCAGCTTGGGACAGCTTACTAATGAAAAACTGTTTTTT. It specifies CASSLGQLTNEKLFF.

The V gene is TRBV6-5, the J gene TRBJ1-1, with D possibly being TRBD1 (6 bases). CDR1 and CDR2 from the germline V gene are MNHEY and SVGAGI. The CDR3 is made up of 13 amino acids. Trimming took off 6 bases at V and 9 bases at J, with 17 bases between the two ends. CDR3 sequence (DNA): TGTGCCAGCAGCCCCCAGGAGGACAGACAAGCTTTCTTT. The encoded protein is CASSPQEDRQAFF.

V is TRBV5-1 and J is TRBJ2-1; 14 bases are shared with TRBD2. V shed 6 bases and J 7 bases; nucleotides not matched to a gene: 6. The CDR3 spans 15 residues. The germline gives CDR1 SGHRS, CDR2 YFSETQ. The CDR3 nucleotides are TGCGCCAGCAAAAAAGGGACTAGCGGGAGTAATGAGCAGTTCTTC. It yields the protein CASKKGTSGSNEQFF. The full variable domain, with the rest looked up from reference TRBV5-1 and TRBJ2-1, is KAGVTQTPRYLIKTRGQQVTLSCSPISGHRSVSWYQQTPGQGLQFLFEYFSETQRNKGNFPGRFSGRQFSNSRSEMNVSTLELGDSALYLCASKKGTSGSNEQFFGPGTRLTVL.

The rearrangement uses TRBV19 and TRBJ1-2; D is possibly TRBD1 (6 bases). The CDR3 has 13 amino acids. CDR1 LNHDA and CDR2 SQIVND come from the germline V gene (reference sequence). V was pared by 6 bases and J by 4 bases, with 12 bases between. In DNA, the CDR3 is TGTGCCAGTAGCCTCACAGGGACCTATGGCTACACCTTC. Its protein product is CASSLTGTYGYTF.

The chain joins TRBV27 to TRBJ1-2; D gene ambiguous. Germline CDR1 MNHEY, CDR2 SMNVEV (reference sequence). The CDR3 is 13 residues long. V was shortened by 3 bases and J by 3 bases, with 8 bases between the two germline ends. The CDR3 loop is CASSFGRDYGYTF. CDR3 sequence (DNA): TGTGCCAGCAGTTTCGGGCGGGACTATGGCTACACCTTC.

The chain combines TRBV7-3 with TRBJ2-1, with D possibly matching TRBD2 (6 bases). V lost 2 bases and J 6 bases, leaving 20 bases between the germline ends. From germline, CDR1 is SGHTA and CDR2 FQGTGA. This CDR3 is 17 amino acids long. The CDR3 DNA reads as TGTGCCAGCAGCTTATGGGGAAAGCGGGCGGACGTCAATGAGCAGTTCTTC. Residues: CASSLWGKRADVNEQFF.

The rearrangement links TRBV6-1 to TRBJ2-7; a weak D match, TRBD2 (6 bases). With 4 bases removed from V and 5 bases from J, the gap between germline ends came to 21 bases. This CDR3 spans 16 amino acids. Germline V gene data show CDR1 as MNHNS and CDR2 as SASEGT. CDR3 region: CASSGTTTRGFHEQYF. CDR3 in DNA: TGTGCCAGCAGTGGGACTACAACACGGGGATTCCACGAGCAGTACTTC.

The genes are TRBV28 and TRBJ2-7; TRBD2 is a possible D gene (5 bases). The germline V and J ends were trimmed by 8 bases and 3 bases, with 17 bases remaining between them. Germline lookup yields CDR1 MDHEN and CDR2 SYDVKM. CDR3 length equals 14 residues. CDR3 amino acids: CASLTRRQVYEQYF. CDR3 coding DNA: TGTGCCAGCCTAACACGGAGGCAGGTCTACGAGCAGTACTTC.

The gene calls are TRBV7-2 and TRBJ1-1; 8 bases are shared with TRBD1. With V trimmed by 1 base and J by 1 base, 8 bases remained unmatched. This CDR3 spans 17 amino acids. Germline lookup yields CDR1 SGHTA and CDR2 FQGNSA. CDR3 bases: TGTGCCAGCAGCTTAGTTCCAGGGGGCAGGGGGAACACTGAAGCTTTCTTT. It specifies CASSLVPGGRGNTEAFF.

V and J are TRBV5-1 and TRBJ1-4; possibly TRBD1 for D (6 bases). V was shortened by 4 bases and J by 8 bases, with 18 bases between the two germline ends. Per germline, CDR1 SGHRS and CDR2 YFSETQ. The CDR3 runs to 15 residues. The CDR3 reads CASSMAGTLEEKLFF. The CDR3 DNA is TGCGCCAGCAGCATGGCCGGGACATTAGAAGAAAAACTGTTTTTT.

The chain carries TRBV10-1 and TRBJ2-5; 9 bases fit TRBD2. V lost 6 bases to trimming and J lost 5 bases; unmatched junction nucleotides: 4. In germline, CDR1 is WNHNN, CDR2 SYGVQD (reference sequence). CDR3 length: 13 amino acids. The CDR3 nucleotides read TGCGCCAGCAGCTCTGGACTAGCGGAGACCCAGTACTTC. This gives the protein CASSSGLAETQYF.

The CDR3 here is CASSERGGQIRPGGYTF. The CDR3 nucleotides are TGTGCCAGCAGTGAAAGAGGGGGACAGATTCGACCGGGGGGCTACACCTTC. The gene calls are TRBV6-1 and TRBJ1-2; 7 bases align to TRBD1. Per the germline V gene, CDR1 is MNHNS and CDR2 is SASEGT. CDR3 length: 17 amino acids. The V gene end was trimmed by 2 bases and the J gene end by 8 bases; junction bases not matched to a gene: 17.

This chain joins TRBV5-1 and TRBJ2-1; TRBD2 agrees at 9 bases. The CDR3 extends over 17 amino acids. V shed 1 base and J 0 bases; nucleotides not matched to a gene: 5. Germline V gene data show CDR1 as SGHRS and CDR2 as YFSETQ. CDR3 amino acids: CASSLTSGLSSYNEQFF. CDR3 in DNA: TGCGCCAGCAGCTTGACTAGCGGGCTGAGCTCCTACAATGAGCAGTTCTTC.

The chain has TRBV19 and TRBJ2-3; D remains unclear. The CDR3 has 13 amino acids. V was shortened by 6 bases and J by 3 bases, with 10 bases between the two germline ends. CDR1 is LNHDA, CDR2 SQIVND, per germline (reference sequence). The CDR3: CASSPPLTDTQYF. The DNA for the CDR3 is TGTGCCAGTAGCCCCCCCTTGACAGATACGCAGTATTTT.